Shown below are 31 T cell receptor beta chains from a single sample sequenced in a study of blood T cells in healthy people across ages. Using a J-beta primer mix together with a sample-barcoded 5' primer, a second PCR was run for roughly 6 to 12 cycles. TCRdb re-called the 5' RACE reads through MiXCR, storing one row per CDR3 protein. The sample carries about 680,000 distinct CDR3 sequences, about 52% recorded once. Source material: blood. These receptors were collected from a woman aged 55-75 years in good health.

The chain joins TRBV25-1 to TRBJ2-7, with D perhaps assigned TRBD1 or TRBD2 (5 bases each). The CDR3 runs 13 residues. The germline V and J ends were trimmed by 2 bases and 5 bases, with 10 bases remaining between them. Germline values: CDR1 MGHDK, CDR2 SYGVNS. The CDR3 DNA reads as TGTGCCAGCAGTGAACCGGGACGGGACGAGCAGTACTTC. This translates into CASSEPGRDEQYF.

The V and J genes are TRBV3-1 and TRBJ2-3; D gene uncertain. V shed 4 bases and J shed 2 bases, with 13 bases lying between them. The CDR3 extends over 15 amino acids. Germline CDR1 reads LGHDT; CDR2 reads YNNKEL (reference sequence). CDR3 nucleotide sequence: TGTGCCAGCAGCCCCTTGGACGGAGTCACAGATACGCAGTATTTT. Protein product: CASSPLDGVTDTQYF.

The rearrangement joins TRBV7-3 to TRBJ2-1; D possibly corresponds to TRBD1 (6 bases). This CDR3 is built from 14 residues. Trimming removed 3 bases at V and 5 bases at J, with 11 bases between. Germline CDR1 and CDR2: SGHTA and FQGTGA. In nucleotides, the CDR3 is TGTGCCAGCAGCTTCAGGGGTGGGAACAATGAGCAGTTCTTC. Its translation: CASSFRGGNNEQFF.

This chain uses TRBV7-9 with TRBJ1-1; possibly TRBD1 for D (5 bases). The V end was cut by 5 bases, the J end by 5 bases, with 18 bases between. CDR1 and CDR2 (germline): SEHNR, FQNEAQ (reference sequence). There are 15 residues in the CDR3. CDR3 DNA: TGTGCCAGCAGCCCAGCCGGGGCGAGAGGGACTGAAGCTTTCTTT. It encodes CASSPAGARGTEAFF.

This clonotype appeared many times. This CDR3 is CASSQVVTPAAKNIQYF. The CDR3 DNA reads TGTGCCAGCAGCCAAGTTGTTACCCCAGCAGCCAAAAACATTCAGTACTTC. The chain carries TRBV4-2 and TRBJ2-4; D is uncertain. The germline V and J ends were trimmed by 1 base and 0 bases, with 13 bases remaining between them. CDR3 length: 17 amino acids. Germline assignment: CDR1 LGHNA and CDR2 YNFKEQ.

This clonotype was counted between two and nine times. V and J are TRBV29-1 and TRBJ1-1, with D unresolved. This CDR3 is built from 10 residues. V lost 7 bases and J lost 0, with 3 bases in between. Germline assignment: CDR1 SQVTM and CDR2 ANQGSEA. This CDR3 reads CSAVNTEAFF. The CDR3, as DNA: TGCAGCGCCGTGAACACTGAAGCTTTCTTT.

The gene calls are TRBV27 and TRBJ1-6; TRBD1 matches at 9 bases. CDR1 MNHEY and CDR2 SMNVEV come from the germline V gene (reference sequence). The CDR3 spans 12 residues. The J segment lost 11 bases and the V segment lost 8 bases, leaving 4 bases of the junction unmatched. CDR3: CASGDRGAPLHF. CDR3 bases: TGTGCCAGCGGTGACAGGGGGGCACCCCTCCACTTT.

This clonotype was seen many times. This sequence joins TRBV28 and TRBJ1-5; 8 bases line up with TRBD1. The V gene end was trimmed by 5 bases and the J gene end by 5 bases; junction bases not matched to a gene: 5. The germline V gene has CDR1 MDHEN and CDR2 SYDVKM. The CDR3 runs to 14 residues. The CDR3 reads CASSLAGGDQPQHF. The CDR3 DNA sequence: TGTGCCAGCAGTCTGGCAGGGGGCGATCAGCCCCAGCATTTT.

CDR3 amino acids: CASSLGESSNYGYTF. The CDR3 nucleotides are TGTGCCAGCAGCCTCGGGGAGTCGAGTAACTATGGCTACACCTTC. This chain links TRBV3-1 with TRBJ1-2, with D hard to call. This CDR3 comprises 15 residues. Germline V gene sequence: CDR1 LGHDT, CDR2 YNNKEL (reference sequence). V lost 4 bases and J 1 base, leaving 13 bases between the germline ends. Together with reference TRBV3-1 and TRBJ1-2, the CDR3 gives the full variable domain: DTAVSQTPKYLVTQMGNDKSIKCEQNLGHDTMYWYKQDSKKFLKIMFSYNNKELIINETVPNRFSPKSPDKAHLNLHINSLELGDSAVYFCASSLGESSNYGYTFGSGTRLTVV.

In its sample, this clonotype was seen a few times. In DNA form, the CDR3 reads TGCGCCAGCAGCTTAAGGCCAACGGGAGGTACAGATACGCAGTATTTT. Its translation: CASSLRPTGGTDTQYF. The gene calls are TRBV5-1 and TRBJ2-3; TRBD2 aligns across 7 bases. Trimming took 2 bases from V and 3 from J; bases not matched to a gene: 9. Looked up from germline, CDR1 is SGHRS and CDR2 is YFSETQ. CDR3 length: 16 residues.

J is TRBJ1-1 and V is TRBV9, with D hard to call. Germline V lookup: CDR1 SGDLS, CDR2 YYNGEE. The ends were cut back, 4 bases at V and 3 bases at J, with 10 bases in the middle. The CDR3 covers 13 residues. The CDR3 region is CASSPRTYTEAFF. As DNA, the CDR3 is TGTGCCAGCAGCCCGCGCACCTACACTGAAGCTTTCTTT. Filled out from reference TRBV9 and TRBJ1-1, the complete variable domain reads DSGVTQTPKHLITATGQRVTLRCSPRSGDLSVYWYQQSLDQGLQFLIQYYNGEERAKGNILERFSAQQFPDLHSELNLSSLELGDSALYFCASSPRTYTEAFFGQGTRLTVV.

This clonotype was recorded once. V and J are TRBV18 and TRBJ2-1; a possible D gene is TRBD1 (5 bases). The CDR3 is 12 amino acids. CDR1 and CDR2 from the germline V gene are KGHSH and LQKENI. Trimming took 3 bases from V and 8 from J, leaving 8 bases between them. CDR3 amino acids: CASSPMGHEQFF. For the CDR3, the DNA is TGTGCCAGCTCACCCATGGGGCATGAGCAGTTCTTC.

The rearrangement uses TRBV4-2 and TRBJ1-2; D ambiguous. Trimming left V 4 bases short and J 4 bases short, with 13 bases between. The CDR3 consists of 14 residues. CDR1 and CDR2 from the germline V gene are LGHNA and YNFKEQ. The chain's CDR3 is CASSPDRRFYGYTF. CDR3 nucleotide sequence: TGTGCCAGCAGCCCCGATCGTCGGTTCTATGGCTACACCTTC.

V and J are TRBV5-1 and TRBJ1-5, with D perhaps TRBD1 (5 bases). Trimming pared 4 bases from V and 4 bases from J, leaving 12 bases between. Germline CDR1 reads SGHRS; CDR2 reads YFSETQ. The CDR3 is made up of 14 amino acids. The DNA for the CDR3 is TGCGCCAGCAGCAATGGGACGGCAAATCAGCCCCAGCATTTT. Translation: CASSNGTANQPQHF.

This chain links TRBV6-2 or TRBV6-3 with TRBJ2-7; no reliable D call. V was pared by 0 bases and J by 3 bases, with 9 bases between. The CDR3 sequence is 14 residues long. Germline V gives CDR1 MNHEY, CDR2 SVGEGT. CDR3 bases: TGTGCCAGCAGTTACTCGAACCGATTCTACGAGCAGTACTTC. This codes for CASSYSNRFYEQYF.

The rearrangement uses TRBV30 and TRBJ2-1; D might be TRBD1 or TRBD2, each matching 5 bases. The end of the DNA aligns better with TRBJ2-7, so the J call may be wrong. The CDR3 consists of 17 residues. Germline-derived CDR1 and CDR2 are GTSNPN and SVGIG (reference sequence). CDR3 protein: CAWRGVGKAKAYNEQYF. The CDR3 nucleotides are TGTGCCTGGAGGGGGGTAGGGAAGGCGAAGGCCTACAATGAGCAGTACTTC.

The genes are TRBV11-1 and TRBJ2-3; D is unresolved. Germline-derived CDR1 and CDR2 are SGHAT and FQDESV (reference sequence). The V and J ends lost 2 bases and 5 bases respectively, with 11 bases between them. This CDR3 is 14 amino acids long. CDR3 sequence reads: CASSLNGPEDTQYF. DNA of the CDR3: TGTGCCAGCAGCTTAAATGGGCCTGAAGATACGCAGTATTTT.

The chain employs TRBV5-1 and TRBJ2-6, with D possibly matching TRBD1 (5 bases). The CDR3 runs 16 residues. In germline, CDR1 is SGHRS, CDR2 YFSETQ. V lost 2 bases and J lost 3, with 12 bases in between. The DNA of the CDR3 is TGCGCCAGCAGCTTTTATTCAGGGCGTGGGGCCAACGTCCTGACTTTC. Protein: CASSFYSGRGANVLTF.

The V gene is TRBV4-3, the J gene TRBJ2-7; 9 positions agree with TRBD1. With 3 bases clipped from V and 5 bases from J, the junction kept 11 bases outside the gene matches. Germline CDR1 LGHNA, CDR2 YSLEER. The CDR3 runs 16 residues. Here the CDR3 reads CASSHQLGQGGHEQYF. DNA of the CDR3: TGCGCCAGCAGCCACCAACTGGGACAGGGAGGTCACGAGCAGTACTTC.

This clonotype occurred a few times. The chain is built from TRBV28 and TRBJ2-3; 8 bases match TRBD1. CDR1 is MDHEN, CDR2 SYDVKM, per germline. The trim removed 6 bases at V and 0 bases at J, leaving 2 bases unmatched. The CDR3 consists of 14 residues. The CDR3 sequence: CASRRTGSTDTQYF. CDR3 in DNA: TGTGCCAGCAGACGGACAGGGAGCACAGATACGCAGTATTTT.

This clonotype was detected many times. The gene calls are TRBV27 and TRBJ1-2; D not resolved. In germline, CDR1 is MNHEY, CDR2 SMNVEV (reference sequence). The CDR3 is 13 residues long. The V end was cut by 2 bases, the J end by 1 base, with 5 bases between. The CDR3 spells CASSLRDNYGYTF. CDR3 coding DNA: TGTGCCAGCAGTTTACGGGATAACTATGGCTACACCTTC.

This clonotype has a handful of counts. V and J are TRBV5-1 and TRBJ2-7; D not resolved. Between the trimmed V and J ends, which lost 6 bases and 2 bases, there was a span of 12 bases. The germline CDR1 and CDR2 sequences are SGHRS and YFSETQ. This CDR3 spans 13 amino acids. The CDR3 nucleotides read TGCGCCAGCACCCCAGGCCTCCCCTACGAGCAGTACTTC. It encodes CASTPGLPYEQYF.

This clonotype was detected a few times. This chain joins TRBV20-1 and TRBJ2-7; 7 bases agree with TRBD2. This CDR3 spans 14 amino acids. The germline gives CDR1 DFQATT, CDR2 SNEGSKA (reference sequence). Trimming cost V 3 bases and J 2 bases; bases outside gene matches: 7. CDR3 in amino acids: CSARASGKTYEQYF. CDR3 DNA: TGCAGTGCTAGGGCAAGCGGGAAGACCTACGAGCAGTACTTC.

This clonotype was picked up a small number of times. This rearrangement joins TRBV15 to TRBJ2-5, with a possible D match to TRBD1 (5 bases). Trimming left V 6 bases short and J 0 bases short, with 8 bases between. This CDR3 region has 13 residues. The germline CDR1 and CDR2 sequences are LNHNV and YYDKDF (reference sequence). The CDR3 sequence is CATSRQYQETQYF. In nucleotides, the CDR3 is TGTGCCACCAGTAGACAGTACCAAGAGACCCAGTACTTC.

Only one count was recorded for this clonotype. V usage is TRBV3-1 and J usage is TRBJ1-4, with D tentatively TRBD1 (6 bases). V was trimmed by 1 base and J by 3 bases, leaving 6 bases between them. CDR3 length equals 14 residues. Germline V gene data show CDR1 as LGHDT and CDR2 as YNNKEL (reference sequence). As DNA, the CDR3 is TGTGCCAGCAGCCAAGGGGGGCCTAATGAAAAACTGTTTTTT. Translated, it gives CASSQGGPNEKLFF.

This clonotype has ten or more counts. CDR3 amino acids: CSVGLAGETQYF. The CDR3 bases are TGCAGCGTTGGTCTAGCGGGAGAGACCCAGTACTTC. This chain uses TRBV29-1 with TRBJ2-5; 8 nucleotides align to TRBD2. This CDR3 spans 12 amino acids. V lost 4 bases, J lost 4 bases, and 2 bases stayed unmatched. Per the germline V gene, CDR1 is SQVTM and CDR2 is ANQGSEA.

The rearrangement links TRBV5-6 to TRBJ1-4; D is ambiguous. The CDR3 loop spans 16 amino acids. Trimming took off 1 base at V and 3 bases at J, with 13 bases between the two ends. Germline CDR1 reads SGHDT; CDR2 reads YYEEEE. CDR3 sequence: CASSLRSPGANEKLFF. DNA for the CDR3: TGTGCCAGCAGCTTGAGGTCCCCAGGAGCTAATGAAAAACTGTTTTTT.

The chain uses TRBV20-1 and TRBJ1-2; D not resolved. CDR3 length: 14 amino acids. The germline gives CDR1 DFQATT, CDR2 SNEGSKA (reference sequence). V lost 3 bases, J lost 4 bases, and 15 bases lay in between. The CDR3 region is CSASRPDGGYGYTF. CDR3 coding DNA: TGCAGTGCTAGCCGCCCGGACGGTGGCTATGGCTACACCTTC.

This clonotype was counted many times. The V and J genes are TRBV12-3 or TRBV12-4 and TRBJ2-4; the D call may be TRBD1 or TRBD2 (5 bases each). The CDR3 has 17 amino acids. Between the trimmed V and J ends, which lost 4 bases and 1 base, there was a span of 17 bases. Here the CDR3 reads CASSSWGSVSAKNIQYF. In DNA form, the CDR3 reads TGTGCCAGCAGTTCCTGGGGGTCTGTTAGTGCCAAAAACATTCAGTACTTC.

The chain recombines TRBV12-3 or TRBV12-4 with TRBJ2-3, with a possible D match to TRBD2 (5 bases). The germline V and J ends were trimmed by 6 bases and 5 bases, with 9 bases remaining between them. This CDR3 region has 12 residues. The CDR3 DNA sequence: TGTGCCAGCAGAGCGCGGGTAGATACGCAGTATTTT. It codes for CASRARVDTQYF.

This sequence joins TRBV7-3 and TRBJ2-6; 8 positions agree with TRBD1. This CDR3 comprises 17 residues. Per germline, CDR1 SGHTA and CDR2 FQGTGA. J gave up 0 bases and V 5 bases, and 6 bases lay outside the gene matches. The CDR3 DNA sequence: TGTGCCAGCAGCCGGGGACAGGTCAACTCTGGGGCCAACGTCCTGACTTTC. Amino acids: CASSRGQVNSGANVLTF.